This T cell receptor beta chain was captured in a study of blood T cells in healthy people across ages. With a J-beta primer mix and a sample-barcoded 5' primer, a second PCR ran about 7 to 12 cycles. Each CDR3 protein is one row after TCRdb ran MiXCR on the 5' RACE reads. The data show over a million distinct CDR3 sequences, about 23% seen once. Each of the donors had roughly 9.7 milliliters of peripheral blood drawn into EDTA-treated Vacutainer tubes. This clonotype was seen a handful of times. In addition, the sample was reused for a study of T cells of mothers and their children. From that paper: Donation came from three healthy Caucasian mothers together with their six children.

The source of this sequence is a girl aged 2-10 years in good health. Sequenced material: blood.

CDR3 protein: CASSSWDRRGTHGYTF. CDR3 in DNA: TGTGCCAGCAGCTCCTGGGACAGGAGAGGAACGCATGGCTACACCTTC. The genes are TRBV12-3 or TRBV12-4 and TRBJ1-2, with TRBD1 identical over 8 bases. This CDR3 has 16 residues. J was trimmed by 6 bases and V by 6 bases; bases with no gene match: 15.